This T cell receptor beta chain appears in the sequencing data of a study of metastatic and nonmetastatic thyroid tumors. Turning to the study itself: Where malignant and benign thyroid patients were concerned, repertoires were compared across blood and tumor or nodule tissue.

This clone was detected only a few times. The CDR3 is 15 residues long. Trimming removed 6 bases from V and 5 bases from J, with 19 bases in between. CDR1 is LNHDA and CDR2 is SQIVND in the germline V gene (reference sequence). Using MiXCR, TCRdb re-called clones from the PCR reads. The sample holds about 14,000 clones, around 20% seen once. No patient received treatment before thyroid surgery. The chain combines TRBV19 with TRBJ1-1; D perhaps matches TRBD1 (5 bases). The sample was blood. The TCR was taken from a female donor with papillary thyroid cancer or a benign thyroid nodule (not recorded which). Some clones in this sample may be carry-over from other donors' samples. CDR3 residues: CASSPEGCLWTEAFF. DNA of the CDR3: TGTGCCAGTAGCCCCGAGGGGTGTCTGTGGACTGAAGCTTTCTTT.